This T cell receptor (beta chain) was retrieved from a study of shared clonotypes between healthy human individuals. Whole-study results and caveats: Clonotypes shared by all four sorted-subset donors had higher generation probabilities than non-shared clonotypes.

Recent acute infections and vaccinations were absent in the healthy HIV-negative adult donors. The germline gives CDR1 GTSNPN, CDR2 SVGIG (reference sequence). The CDR3 loop spans 12 amino acids. V was clipped by 2 bases and J by 9 bases, with 14 bases between them. This clone is a singleton in its sample. Its antigen remains unidentified. The assay was immunoSEQ multiplex PCR, and TCRdb's table has in-frame clones only and misses some. Here the sample spans roughly 1,100,000 clones, about 76% being singletons. The sequence derives from a man younger than 35 in good health. The specimen was memory CD4+ T cells sorted from blood. Subset given: CD45RA-negative fraction. The V and J genes are TRBV30 and TRBJ2-7; D is unresolved. This CDR3 is CAWSQSSPRQYF. The DNA of the CDR3 is TGTGCCTGGAGTCAGAGCTCCCCCCGGCAGTACTTC.